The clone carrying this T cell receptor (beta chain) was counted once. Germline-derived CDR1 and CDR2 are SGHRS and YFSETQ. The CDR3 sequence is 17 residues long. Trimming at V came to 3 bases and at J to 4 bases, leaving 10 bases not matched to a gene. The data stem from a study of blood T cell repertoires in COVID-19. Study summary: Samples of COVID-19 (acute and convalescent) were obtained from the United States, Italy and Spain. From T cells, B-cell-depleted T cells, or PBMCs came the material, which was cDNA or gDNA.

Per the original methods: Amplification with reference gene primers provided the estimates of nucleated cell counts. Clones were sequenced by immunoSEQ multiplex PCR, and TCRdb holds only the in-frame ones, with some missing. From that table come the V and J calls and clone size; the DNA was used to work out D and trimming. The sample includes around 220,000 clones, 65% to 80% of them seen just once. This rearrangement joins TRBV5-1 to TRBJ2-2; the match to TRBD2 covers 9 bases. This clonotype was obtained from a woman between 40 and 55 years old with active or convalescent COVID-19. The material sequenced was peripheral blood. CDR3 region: CASSSTSGGQGTGELFF. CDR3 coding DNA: TGCGCCAGCAGCTCTACAAGCGGGGGGCAGGGCACCGGGGAGCTGTTTTTT.